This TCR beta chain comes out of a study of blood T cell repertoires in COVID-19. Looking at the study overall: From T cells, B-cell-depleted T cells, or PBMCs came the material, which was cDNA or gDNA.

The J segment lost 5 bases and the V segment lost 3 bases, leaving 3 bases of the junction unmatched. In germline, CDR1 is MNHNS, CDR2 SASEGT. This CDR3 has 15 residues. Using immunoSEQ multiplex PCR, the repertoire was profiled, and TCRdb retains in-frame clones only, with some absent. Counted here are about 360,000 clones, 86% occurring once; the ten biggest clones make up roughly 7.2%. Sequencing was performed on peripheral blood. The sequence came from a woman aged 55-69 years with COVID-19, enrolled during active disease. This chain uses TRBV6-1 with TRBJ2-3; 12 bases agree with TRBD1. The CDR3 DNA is TGTGCCAGCAGTGAGGGACAGGGGGCCATAGATACGCAGTATTTT. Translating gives CASSEGQGAIDTQYF.